Listed below are T cell receptor beta chains from one sample, sequenced in a study of spatial heterogeneity in lung cancer. One entry per CDR3 protein results from TCRdb running MiXCR on the 5' RACE reads. The sample lists 80,000 to 95,000 distinct CDR3 sequences, roughly 10% occurring once. The specimen was PBMCs, collected at surgery. The receptors stem from a male donor with early-stage non-small cell lung cancer. Both conserved end residues are part of each CDR3. Each record gives: V gene, J gene, CDR3 protein.

V gene: TRBV3-1
J gene: TRBJ2-2
CDR3 protein: CASSQGTGNSGTGELFF

V gene: TRBV5-1
J gene: TRBJ1-1
CDR3 protein: CASTRGDGNTEAFF

V gene: TRBV5-5
J gene: TRBJ2-1
CDR3 protein: CASSLRLLAPNEQFF

V gene: TRBV7-9
J gene: TRBJ2-1
CDR3 protein: CASSLYMPVSYNEQFF

V gene: TRBV5-5
J gene: TRBJ1-1
CDR3 protein: CASSLTGRGTEAFF

V gene: TRBV6-4
J gene: TRBJ2-1
CDR3 protein: CASNRDGGEQFF

V gene: TRBV7-3
J gene: TRBJ2-3
CDR3 protein: CASSMGRETDTQYF

V gene: TRBV4-2
J gene: TRBJ2-2
CDR3 protein: CASSPQGGGAIGELFF

V gene: TRBV7-3
J gene: TRBJ1-1
CDR3 protein: CASSLSRGQEAFF

V gene: TRBV7-2
J gene: TRBJ2-7
CDR3 protein: CASSMQGFYEQYF

V gene: TRBV7-9
J gene: TRBJ2-7
CDR3 protein: CASSQWDRASYEQYF

V gene: TRBV28
J gene: TRBJ2-1
CDR3 protein: CASSTSGRGNYNEQFF

V gene: TRBV6-2/TRBV6-3
J gene: TRBJ1-6
CDR3 protein: CASSARDRVNSPLHF

V gene: TRBV9
J gene: TRBJ2-3
CDR3 protein: CTSTPRGVADTQYF

V gene: TRBV28
J gene: TRBJ2-1
CDR3 protein: CASTRHGLGEQFF

V gene: TRBV7-9
J gene: TRBJ2-7
CDR3 protein: CASSFRTSGRVDAYEQYF

V gene: TRBV9
J gene: TRBJ2-6
CDR3 protein: CASSVEGPGANVLTF

V gene: TRBV11-3
J gene: TRBJ2-5
CDR3 protein: CASSLEGRYQETQYF

V gene: TRBV20-1
J gene: TRBJ2-1
CDR3 protein: CSASLSVDNEQFF

V gene: TRBV18
J gene: TRBJ1-1
CDR3 protein: CASSQGTEQNTEAFF

V gene: TRBV5-1
J gene: TRBJ2-4
CDR3 protein: CASSPSGTANIQYF

V gene: TRBV20-1
J gene: TRBJ2-7
CDR3 protein: CSASRASGASYEQYF

V gene: TRBV5-5
J gene: TRBJ2-1
CDR3 protein: CASSFAPPSHNEQFF

V gene: TRBV2
J gene: TRBJ2-7
CDR3 protein: CASSVFWGQASEQYF

V gene: TRBV7-9
J gene: TRBJ2-4
CDR3 protein: CASNQAGSKNIQYF

V gene: TRBV6-1
J gene: TRBJ2-1
CDR3 protein: CASSEKFGTPQFF

V gene: TRBV4-2
J gene: TRBJ1-1
CDR3 protein: CASSQGVQGGTEAFF

V gene: TRBV20-1
J gene: TRBJ2-3
CDR3 protein: CSAHTRTGVDTQYF

V gene: TRBV7-8
J gene: TRBJ1-6
CDR3 protein: CASSLAFGSPLHF

V gene: TRBV5-1
J gene: TRBJ1-2
CDR3 protein: CASSLAETYGYTF

V gene: TRBV20-1
J gene: TRBJ1-1
CDR3 protein: CSAREGDSEAFF

V gene: TRBV10-3
J gene: TRBJ2-6
CDR3 protein: CAISTHAVAGANVLTF

V gene: TRBV19
J gene: TRBJ2-1
CDR3 protein: CASSAMTSGSYNEQFF

V gene: TRBV6-1
J gene: TRBJ2-5
CDR3 protein: CASSEERQETQYF

V gene: TRBV2
J gene: TRBJ2-2
CDR3 protein: CASSASGGPTGELFF

V gene: TRBV27
J gene: TRBJ1-6
CDR3 protein: CASSLGTGYSPLHF

V gene: TRBV6-6
J gene: TRBJ2-7
CDR3 protein: CASSYSRSGSYEQYF

V gene: TRBV7-2
J gene: TRBJ2-5
CDR3 protein: CASSRLGKETQYF

V gene: TRBV4-3
J gene: TRBJ1-1
CDR3 protein: CASSQDLANTEAFF

V gene: TRBV6-1
J gene: TRBJ1-2
CDR3 protein: CASSEAGTNYGYTF

V gene: TRBV27
J gene: TRBJ2-7
CDR3 protein: CASSLGPGLSYEQYF

V gene: TRBV28
J gene: TRBJ2-5
CDR3 protein: CASSSPGLAGGETQYF

V gene: TRBV4-2
J gene: TRBJ2-1
CDR3 protein: CASAGFGGYNEQFF

V gene: TRBV3-1
J gene: TRBJ2-1
CDR3 protein: CATATLSGRVLFF

V gene: TRBV5-1
J gene: TRBJ1-3
CDR3 protein: CASSSQQGASTIYF

V gene: TRBV4-1
J gene: TRBJ2-3
CDR3 protein: CASSRGASGMGTDTQYF

V gene: TRBV2
J gene: TRBJ2-1
CDR3 protein: CASSVLGSQGEQFF

V gene: TRBV5-1
J gene: TRBJ2-6
CDR3 protein: CASSLDPGFGANVLTF

V gene: TRBV29-1
J gene: TRBJ1-5
CDR3 protein: CSVSDGYQPQHF

V gene: TRBV10-3
J gene: TRBJ1-3
CDR3 protein: CAISGGPFSGNTIYF

V gene: TRBV18
J gene: TRBJ1-1
CDR3 protein: CASSPGQRGAEAFF

V gene: TRBV29-1
J gene: TRBJ2-1
CDR3 protein: CSAWGGRGSYNEQFF

V gene: TRBV7-9
J gene: TRBJ2-7
CDR3 protein: CASSSPTGTDSYEQYF